The next 13 T cell receptor beta chains were all read from a single sample in a study of T cell responses to AZD1222 COVID-19 vaccine. Clones were sequenced by immunoSEQ multiplex PCR, and TCRdb holds only the in-frame ones, with some missing. This sample yields over 45,000 clones, of which around nine tenths are seen a single time; roughly 5.2% belongs to the top ten. The source was peripheral blood, collected 28 days after the second AZD1222 dose. The source is an adult who received the AZD1222 COVID-19 vaccine.

The rearrangement uses TRBV4-1 and TRBJ2-3; 9 nucleotides match TRBD1. CDR3 length equals 17 residues. Losses at the gene ends were 3 bases for V and 4 bases for J; bases not matched to a gene: 11. Germline values: CDR1 MGHRA, CDR2 YSYEKL. The CDR3 sequence is CASSHRDRAEISDTQYF. In DNA, the CDR3 is TGCGCCAGCAGCCACCGGGACAGGGCGGAAATTTCAGATACGCAGTATTTT.

The chain is built from TRBV3-1 (or the pseudogene TRBV3-2) and TRBJ2-3, with TRBD2 identical over 12 bases. CDR1 is LGHDT, CDR2 YNNKEL, per germline (reference sequence). CDR3 length: 16 amino acids. V was clipped by 4 bases and J by 1 base; unmatched bases: 3. The CDR3 sequence: CASSLRLAGGTDTQYF. CDR3 bases: TGTGCCAGCAGCCTCCGACTAGCGGGAGGCACAGATACGCAGTATTTT.

The chain carries TRBV11-1 and TRBJ1-2, with D hard to call. V was cut by 5 bases and J by 5 bases, with 18 bases left in between. Germline assignment: CDR1 SGHAT and CDR2 FQDESV (reference sequence). The CDR3 sequence is 15 residues long. CDR3 in amino acids: CASSEQARLGYGYTF. DNA for the CDR3: TGTGCCAGCAGCGAGCAAGCCCGGTTGGGGTATGGCTACACCTTC.

The rearrangement uses TRBV11-2 and TRBJ2-1, with D uncertain. The CDR3 runs 14 residues. Germline CDR1 reads SGHAT; CDR2 reads FQNNGV. Trimming pared 0 bases from V and 10 bases from J, leaving 13 bases between. The CDR3 coding sequence is TGTGCCAGCAGCTTAGATGCTAGACCACCCGAGCAGTTCTTC. Protein sequence: CASSLDARPPEQFF.

The V and J genes are TRBV5-5 and TRBJ1-6; D is perhaps TRBD1 (5 bases). The V gene's germline CDR1 is SGHKS and CDR2 YYEKEE (reference sequence). Trimming shortened V by 4 bases and J by 6 bases, and 8 bases separated the two germline ends. The CDR3 has 13 amino acids. Here the CDR3 DNA reads TGTGCCAGCAGCGGTGGGGGTAATTCACCCCTCCACTTT. This encodes CASSGGGNSPLHF.

V usage is TRBV6-5 and J usage is TRBJ2-1, with D perhaps TRBD1 (5 bases). Between the trimmed V and J ends, which lost 6 bases and 4 bases, there was a span of 10 bases. CDR3 length: 13 residues. Germline CDR1 and CDR2: MNHEY and SVGAGI. The CDR3: CASRGQEYNEQFF. DNA for the CDR3: TGTGCCAGCAGGGGGCAGGAATACAATGAGCAGTTCTTC.

The chain links TRBV9 to TRBJ2-1; a weak D match, TRBD2 (6 bases). Trimming removed 4 bases from V and 4 bases from J, with 15 bases in between. CDR1 SGDLS and CDR2 YYNGEE come from the germline V gene. This CDR3 has 15 residues. In DNA, the CDR3 is TGTGCCAGCAGCCCTAGCGCGGATTTATACAATGAGCAGTTCTTC. This sequence encodes CASSPSADLYNEQFF. The full variable domain, rest sourced from reference TRBV9 and TRBJ2-1, is DSGVTQTPKHLITATGQRVTLRCSPRSGDLSVYWYQQSLDQGLQFLIQYYNGEERAKGNILERFSAQQFPDLHSELNLSSLELGDSALYFCASSPSADLYNEQFFGPGTRLTVL.

The chain links TRBV7-2 to TRBJ2-5, with 11 positions matching TRBD1. CDR3 length: 16 amino acids. Germline V gives CDR1 SGHTA, CDR2 FQGNSA. J lost 4 bases, V lost 4 bases, and 8 bases had no gene match. CDR3 bases: TGTGCCAGCAGCTCGGCCAGGACAGGGGGCGGAGAGACCCAGTACTTC. It translates to CASSSARTGGGETQYF.

This clone has a single count. V gene TRBV19 combines with J gene TRBJ1-1; D gene uncertain. V gave up 5 bases and J gave up 6 bases, with 19 bases separating them. Germline V gene data show CDR1 as LNHDA and CDR2 as SQIVND (reference sequence). The CDR3 sequence is 15 residues long. CDR3 protein: CASSDRFREFPEAFF. As DNA, the CDR3 is TGTGCCAGTAGTGATAGGTTCCGGGAGTTCCCTGAAGCTTTCTTT. The whole variable domain, filled in from reference TRBV19 and TRBJ1-1, reads DGGITQSPKYLFRKEGQNVTLSCEQNLNHDAMYWYRQDPGQGLRLIYYSQIVNDFQKGDIAEGYSVSREKKESFPLTVTSAQKNPTAFYLCASSDRFREFPEAFFGQGTRLTVV.

The V and J genes are TRBV5-1 and TRBJ1-2; D not certain. CDR3 length: 13 amino acids. V lost 0 bases, J lost 8 bases, and 11 bases lay in between. The germline V gene encodes CDR1 SGHRS and CDR2 YFSETQ. CDR3 nucleotide sequence: TGCGCCAGCAGCTTGGTCACAGAGACCGGCTACACCTTC. It is translated as CASSLVTETGYTF.

The J gene is TRBJ2-7, the V gene TRBV5-5; tentatively, D is TRBD2 (6 bases). Germline CDR1 SGHKS, CDR2 YYEKEE (reference sequence). With 5 bases removed from V and 3 bases from J, the gap between germline ends came to 18 bases. This CDR3 region has 15 residues. The CDR3 DNA is TGTGCCAGCAGGAGGGTCGGTGGAGGGGTCTACGAGCAGTACTTC. This encodes CASRRVGGGVYEQYF.

V is TRBV28 and J is TRBJ1-3; D possibly corresponds to TRBD1 (6 bases). The CDR3 runs 15 residues. V was trimmed by 5 bases and J by 1 base, leaving 12 bases between them. Germline V gene sequence: CDR1 MDHEN, CDR2 SYDVKM. The CDR3 nucleotides read TGTGCCAGCAGTGCAGGGGATTGGTCTGGAAACACCATATATTTT. Its translation: CASSAGDWSGNTIYF.

The chain employs TRBV5-6 and TRBJ2-7; the D gene is possibly TRBD2 (5 bases). Germline values: CDR1 SGHDT, CDR2 YYEEEE. The CDR3 runs to 17 residues. Trimming pared 3 bases from V and 1 base from J, leaving 20 bases between. CDR3 coding DNA: TGTGCCAGCAGCTCCCGGTATTTAGAGGGTCGGTCCTACGAGCAGTACTTC. As protein: CASSSRYLEGRSYEQYF.